The following is a T cell receptor (beta chain) sequence with its context. Its target is unknown. Looked up from germline, CDR1 is SGHDT and CDR2 is YYEEEE. V was cut by 5 bases and J by 7 bases, with 18 bases left in between. CDR3 length equals 14 residues. The sample belongs to a study of T cells in narcolepsy. Produced via immunoSEQ multiplex PCR; TCRdb's table is partial and in-frame only. In the table there are approximately 2,500 clones, over 20% of which are singletons. Sequenced material: cultured CD4+ T cells from cerebrospinal fluid. This chain links TRBV5-6 with TRBJ1-2; a possible D gene is TRBD1 (5 bases). The sequence derives from a human donor with narcolepsy. CDR3 residues: CASSHAGTIFGYTF. CDR3 DNA sequence: TGTGCCAGCAGTCACGCCGGGACGATTTTTGGCTACACCTTC. Together with reference TRBV5-6 and TRBJ1-2, the CDR3 gives the full variable domain: DAGVTQSPTHLIKTRGQQVTLRCSPKSGHDTVSWYQQALGQGPQFIFQYYEEEERQRGNFPDRFSGHQFPNYSSELNVNALLLGDSALYLCASSHAGTIFGYTFGSGTRLTVV.